This T cell receptor beta chain stems from a study of a mutant IDH1 vaccine in newly diagnosed glioma. About the research overall: Vaccinations were initiated 4-6 weeks following radiotherapy alone, or were given together with temozolomide cycles. Those enrolled had earlier been treated with radiotherapy, temozolomide, or both, mostly both.

The CDR3 is 11 amino acids. The V end was cut by 4 bases, the J end by 3 bases, with 6 bases between. Germline values: CDR1 SQVTM, CDR2 ANQGSEA. Time point defined: week 23, last vaccination. In the vaccine, a single dose held 300 ug of the mutant IDH1 20-mer peptide, along with topical imiquimod. Repertoires were generated with immunoSEQ multiplex PCR, while TCRdb's copy carries only in-frame clones and drops some. Among about 55,000 clones listed, 80% were seen once. To note about this clone: The antigen is not known.

Sample: PBMCs, taken from a glioma patient whose treatment included an IDH1 peptide vaccine. The TCR sequence derives from a man aged 40-49 years with glioma. The chain carries TRBV29-1 and TRBJ2-5; D is unresolved. The CDR3 sequence is CSVVLEETQYF. DNA for the CDR3: TGCAGCGTTGTACTCGAAGAGACCCAGTACTTC.